This passage covers 30 T cell receptor beta chains from one sample sequenced in a study of shared clonotypes between healthy human individuals. Clones were sequenced by immunoSEQ multiplex PCR, and TCRdb holds only the in-frame ones, with some missing. In the table there are about 750,000 clones, around 93% of which are singletons. The naive CD8 fraction comprised CD45RO-negative cells positively selected for CCR7 and excluded terminally differentiated effector memory CD45RA+ cells. Sequencing was done on a sample of naive CD8+ T cells sorted from blood. The receptors come from a man aged 25 to 45 in good health.

The chain has TRBV18 and TRBJ2-7; D possibly corresponds to TRBD1 (5 bases). From germline, CDR1 is KGHSH and CDR2 LQKENI. V dropped 3 bases and J dropped 5 bases, with 11 bases sitting between them. The CDR3 is 13 amino acids. The chain's CDR3 is CASSPPDSNEQYF. The DNA of the CDR3 is TGTGCCAGCTCACCTCCTGACAGCAACGAGCAGTACTTC. Together with reference TRBV18 and TRBJ2-7, the CDR3 gives the full variable domain: NAGVMQNPRHLVRRRGQEARLRCSPMKGHSHVYWYRQLPEEGLKFMVYLQKENIIDESGMPKERFSAEFPKEGPSILRIQQVVRGDSAAYFCASSPPDSNEQYFGPGTRLTVT.

The rearrangement joins TRBV4-3 to TRBJ1-2; D might be TRBD1 (6 bases). Per germline, CDR1 LGHNA and CDR2 YSLEER. The CDR3 is 15 residues long. V dropped 0 bases and J dropped 2 bases, with 10 bases sitting between them. The CDR3 DNA reads as TGCGCCAGCAGCCAAGATTGGGGGCAAAACTATGGCTACACCTTC. Translated, it gives CASSQDWGQNYGYTF.

This clone was seen just once. A read error likely explains this, since a far larger clone differs by one base. The chain uses TRBV7-9 and TRBJ2-1, with D unclear. The CDR3 is 11 residues long. Looked up from germline, CDR1 is SEHNR and CDR2 is FQNEAQ (reference sequence). Trimming cost V 6 bases and J 5 bases, with 5 bases left between them. The CDR3 coding sequence is TGTGCCAGCAGACGAAACAATGAGCAGTTCTTC. Translated: CASRRNNEQFF.

V usage is TRBV18 and J usage is TRBJ2-5; maybe TRBD1 (6 bases). With 9 bases removed from V and 5 bases from J, the gap between germline ends came to 13 bases. This CDR3 has 12 amino acids. Germline assignment: CDR1 KGHSH and CDR2 LQKENI. The DNA of the CDR3 is TGTGCCAGTTCCAGGGGAGATGAGACCCAGTACTTC. Its translation is CASSRGDETQYF.

The CDR3 region is CASSEGENPPDTQYF. CDR3 bases: TGCGCCAGCAGTGAGGGAGAAAACCCCCCAGATACGCAGTATTTT. This rearrangement joins TRBV10-1 to TRBJ2-3; no reliable D call. The length of the CDR3 is 15 residues. The germline V and J ends were trimmed by 2 bases and 4 bases, with 13 bases remaining between them. Germline lookup yields CDR1 WNHNN and CDR2 SYGVQD (reference sequence).

This clone appeared a single time. The rearrangement uses TRBV6-5 and TRBJ2-5; D tentatively reads TRBD1 or TRBD2 (5 bases each). This CDR3 is 14 amino acids long. Germline V gene data show CDR1 as MNHEY and CDR2 as SVGAGI. Trimming pared 5 bases from V and 4 bases from J, leaving 14 bases between. Here the CDR3 DNA reads TGTGCCAGCAGTGACACCGGGGCGGGAGAGACCCAGTACTTC. This translates into CASSDTGAGETQYF.

V and J are TRBV7-2 and TRBJ1-1; D not certain. There are 12 residues in the CDR3. V lost 4 bases and J 4 bases, leaving 7 bases between the germline ends. Germline values: CDR1 SGHTA, CDR2 FQGNSA. The CDR3 loop is CASSYPATEAFF. The CDR3 DNA follows: TGTGCCAGCAGCTACCCAGCCACTGAAGCTTTCTTT.

J is TRBJ2-3 and V is TRBV11-2; D possibly corresponds to TRBD1 (7 bases). The germline CDR1 and CDR2 sequences are SGHAT and FQNNGV. V was cut by 5 bases and J by 2 bases, with 17 bases left in between. This CDR3 contains 16 residues. The CDR3 sequence: CASSRGDSLITDTQYF. The CDR3 nucleotides read TGTGCCAGCAGCCGCGGGGACAGCCTCATCACAGATACGCAGTATTTT. The full variable domain, completed using reference TRBV11-2 and TRBJ2-3, is EAGVAQSPRYKIIEKRQSVAFWCNPISGHATLYWYQQILGQGPKLLIQFQNNGVVDDSQLPKDRFSAERLKGVDSTLKIQPAKLEDSAVYLCASSRGDSLITDTQYFGPGTRLTVL.

This clone was seen once. The chain uses TRBV2 and TRBJ2-2, with TRBD1 matching over 7 bases. Germline V gene data show CDR1 as SNHLY and CDR2 as FYNNEI. The CDR3 consists of 15 residues. Losses at the gene ends were 7 bases for V and 0 bases for J; bases not matched to a gene: 5. CDR3 loop: CASTPQGANTGELFF. The CDR3 DNA reads as TGTGCCAGCACCCCTCAGGGGGCGAACACCGGGGAGCTGTTTTTT.

J is TRBJ2-7 and V is TRBV7-9; weak D call: TRBD1 (6 bases). Germline assignment: CDR1 SEHNR and CDR2 FQNEAQ (reference sequence). V dropped 5 bases and J dropped 6 bases, with 20 bases sitting between them. This CDR3 has 15 residues. The CDR3 DNA is TGTGCCAGCAGCCAAGAACATCACAGGGTAGCCGAGCAGTACTTC. Its protein product is CASSQEHHRVAEQYF.

The chain is built from TRBV28 and TRBJ2-1, with D perhaps given as TRBD1 or TRBD2 (6 bases each). Trimming pared 7 bases from V and 4 bases from J, leaving 17 bases between. There are 15 residues in the CDR3. Germline V gene lookup returns CDR1 MDHEN and CDR2 SYDVKM. This CDR3 is CASTRGLASYNEQFF. The CDR3 nucleotides read TGTGCCAGCACCCGGGGGCTAGCGTCATACAATGAGCAGTTCTTC.

The chain links TRBV29-1 to TRBJ1-2; D may be TRBD1 (6 bases). Trimming pared 4 bases from V and 4 bases from J, leaving 19 bases between. The germline CDR1 and CDR2 sequences are SQVTM and ANQGSEA. The CDR3 has 15 residues. The CDR3 DNA reads TGCAGCGTTGTGACTTGGGGGCCCAGGGTCTATGGCTACACCTTC. This translates into CSVVTWGPRVYGYTF.

This chain uses TRBV5-6 with TRBJ2-1, with D possibly matching TRBD2 (6 bases). The CDR3 loop spans 12 amino acids. Germline V gene data show CDR1 as SGHDT and CDR2 as YYEEEE. Trimming pared 4 bases from V and 7 bases from J, leaving 9 bases between. The CDR3 loop is CASSQEGNEQFF. CDR3 coding DNA: TGTGCCAGCAGCCAGGAGGGTAATGAGCAGTTCTTC.

V is TRBV25-1 and J is TRBJ1-5; no reliable D call. In germline, CDR1 is MGHDK, CDR2 SYGVNS. The CDR3 runs to 13 residues. The germline V and J ends were trimmed by 3 bases and 7 bases, with 10 bases remaining between them. CDR3 sequence reads: CASSDSLYQPQHF. Written as DNA, the CDR3 is TGTGCCAGCAGTGACAGTCTTTACCAGCCCCAGCATTTT.

This chain uses TRBV19 with TRBJ2-1, with 16 bases fitting TRBD2. The J segment lost 0 bases and the V segment lost 5 bases, leaving 4 bases of the junction unmatched. CDR3 length: 18 residues. The germline V gene has CDR1 LNHDA and CDR2 SQIVND (reference sequence). Here the CDR3 DNA reads TGTGCCAGTAGTCCCGGGACTAGCGGGAGGGGCTCCTACAATGAGCAGTTCTTC. Amino acids: CASSPGTSGRGSYNEQFF.

V is TRBV19 and J is TRBJ2-7; D uncertain. V was shortened by 3 bases and J by 6 bases, with 12 bases between the two germline ends. Germline-derived CDR1 and CDR2 are LNHDA and SQIVND (reference sequence). The CDR3 spans 13 residues. The CDR3 sequence is CASSIGQLREQYF. In nucleotides, the CDR3 is TGTGCCAGTAGTATCGGTCAACTACGCGAGCAGTACTTC. Looking up the rest from reference TRBV19 and TRBJ2-7 gives the full variable domain: DGGITQSPKYLFRKEGQNVTLSCEQNLNHDAMYWYRQDPGQGLRLIYYSQIVNDFQKGDIAEGYSVSREKKESFPLTVTSAQKNPTAFYLCASSIGQLREQYFGPGTRLTVT.

The chain joins TRBV5-6 to TRBJ2-1; D uncertain. Trimming pared 7 bases from V and 8 bases from J, leaving 19 bases between. The CDR3 spans 14 residues. Germline assignment: CDR1 SGHDT and CDR2 YYEEEE. Written as DNA, the CDR3 is TGTGCCAGCCAAAGACGGAACCGAGTTGATGAGCAGTTCTTC. This gives the protein CASQRRNRVDEQFF.

This chain uses TRBV5-1 with TRBJ1-1; no reliable D call. Trimming left V 5 bases short and J 0 bases short, with 8 bases between. Germline CDR1 is SGHRS and CDR2 is YFSETQ. The CDR3 runs 13 residues. The CDR3 bases are TGCGCCAGCAGTAACGCCATGAACACTGAAGCTTTCTTT. Its translation: CASSNAMNTEAFF. Looking up the rest from reference TRBV5-1 and TRBJ1-1 gives the full variable domain: KAGVTQTPRYLIKTRGQQVTLSCSPISGHRSVSWYQQTPGQGLQFLFEYFSETQRNKGNFPGRFSGRQFSNSRSEMNVSTLELGDSALYLCASSNAMNTEAFFGQGTRLTVV.

V and J are TRBV27 and TRBJ1-4, with 7 bases matching TRBD1. This CDR3 is built from 13 residues. Trimming removed 8 bases from V and 5 bases from J; junction bases left unmatched: 5. The germline V gene encodes CDR1 MNHEY and CDR2 SMNVEV (reference sequence). The CDR3 region is CASRDSLNEKLFF. Here the CDR3 DNA reads TGTGCCAGCCGGGACAGTCTAAATGAAAAACTGTTTTTT. Variable domain in full (rest from reference TRBV27 and TRBJ1-4): EAQVTQNPRYLITVTGKKLTVTCSQNMNHEYMSWYRQDPGLGLRQIYYSMNVEVTDKGDVPEGYKVSRKEKRNFPLILESPSPNQTSLYFCASRDSLNEKLFFGSGTQLSVL.

The rearrangement links TRBV27 to TRBJ2-7; D may be TRBD1 (7 bases). Germline CDR1 and CDR2: MNHEY and SMNVEV (reference sequence). This CDR3 contains 16 residues. Trimming took 6 bases from V and 1 from J, leaving 19 bases between them. The CDR3 DNA is TGTGCCAGCAGGGAACTCGGAGGGACAGATTCCTACGAGCAGTACTTC. This encodes CASRELGGTDSYEQYF.

On this clone itself: The sample has other DNA sequences that encode this CDR3 too. The CDR3 DNA sequence: TGTGCCAGCAGCTTAGGGGCAGGCGCCTACGAGCAGTACTTC. It encodes CASSLGAGAYEQYF. The chain combines TRBV7-8 with TRBJ2-7; unclear D gene. In germline, CDR1 is SGHVS, CDR2 FQNEAQ. CDR3 size: 14 residues. The V end lost 1 base, the J end lost 2 bases, and 9 bases lay between the germline ends.

This chain connects TRBV28 to TRBJ2-7; D possibly corresponds to TRBD2 (6 bases). With 7 bases removed from V and 2 bases from J, the gap between germline ends came to 15 bases. This CDR3 is 14 amino acids long. The germline gives CDR1 MDHEN, CDR2 SYDVKM. The CDR3 nucleotides read TGTGCCAGCAAGGGCGGCGGGACGACCTACGAGCAGTACTTC. Protein product: CASKGGGTTYEQYF.

The chain is built from TRBV6-5 and TRBJ2-5, with unresolved D. V was shortened by 0 bases and J by 5 bases, with 7 bases between the two germline ends. CDR1 and CDR2 from the germline V gene are MNHEY and SVGAGI. CDR3 size: 13 residues. This CDR3 reads CASSYSNWETQYF. CDR3 in DNA: TGTGCCAGCAGTTACTCTAACTGGGAGACCCAGTACTTC.

This clone was recorded once. The J gene is TRBJ2-3, the V gene TRBV6-4; D gene ambiguous. Germline loops: CDR1 MRHNA, CDR2 SNTAGT. V lost 0 bases, J lost 6 bases, and 7 bases lay in between. This CDR3 has 13 amino acids. The CDR3 spells CASSDSHWDTQYF. The DNA of the CDR3 is TGTGCCAGCAGTGACTCTCACTGGGATACGCAGTATTTT.

The rearrangement links TRBV7-6 to TRBJ1-1; D unresolved. The V gene lost 1 base and the J gene lost 7 bases, with 4 bases spanning the gap. CDR1 is SGHVS and CDR2 is FNYEAQ in the germline V gene. The CDR3 covers 11 residues. CDR3: CASSLGDEAFF. In nucleotides, the CDR3 is TGTGCCAGCAGCTTAGGGGATGAAGCTTTCTTT.

The genes are TRBV27 and TRBJ1-4; TRBD1 might be the D (5 bases). The CDR3 runs 13 residues. With 4 bases removed from V and 8 bases from J, the gap between germline ends came to 11 bases. Germline values: CDR1 MNHEY, CDR2 SMNVEV (reference sequence). The CDR3 loop is CASSYGGDEKLFF. Written as DNA, the CDR3 is TGTGCCAGCAGTTATGGAGGGGACGAAAAACTGTTTTTT.

The J gene is TRBJ1-1, the V gene TRBV27; D gene ambiguous. This CDR3 contains 15 residues. Per the germline V gene, CDR1 is MNHEY and CDR2 is SMNVEV (reference sequence). The V end was cut by 6 bases, the J end by 0 bases, with 14 bases between. CDR3 region: CASSVRTGMNTEAFF. CDR3 DNA sequence: TGTGCCAGCAGCGTCAGGACGGGCATGAACACTGAAGCTTTCTTT.

This clone was detected once. The chain combines TRBV11-2 with TRBJ2-7; 10 bases map to TRBD1. The V segment lost 5 bases and the J segment 3 bases; nucleotides outside the gene matches: 7. This CDR3 spans 15 amino acids. The germline CDR1 and CDR2 sequences are SGHAT and FQNNGV. The CDR3 DNA follows: TGTGCCAGCAGCACCCCGGGACAGGGGTTCTACGAGCAGTACTTC. Translating it yields CASSTPGQGFYEQYF. Filled out from reference TRBV11-2 and TRBJ2-7, the complete variable domain reads EAGVAQSPRYKIIEKRQSVAFWCNPISGHATLYWYQQILGQGPKLLIQFQNNGVVDDSQLPKDRFSAERLKGVDSTLKIQPAKLEDSAVYLCASSTPGQGFYEQYFGPGTRLTVT.

V gene TRBV15 combines with J gene TRBJ2-3, with TRBD2 as a possible D gene (5 bases). With 1 base removed from V and 6 bases from J, the gap between germline ends came to 17 bases. The germline V gene has CDR1 LNHNV and CDR2 YYDKDF (reference sequence). The CDR3 runs 16 residues. CDR3: CATSRGVEGRRDTQYF. As DNA, the CDR3 is TGTGCCACCAGCAGAGGAGTTGAGGGCAGGAGGGATACGCAGTATTTT.

J is TRBJ2-7 and V is TRBV27; D remains ambiguous. The CDR3 loop spans 14 amino acids. Germline-derived CDR1 and CDR2 are MNHEY and SMNVEV (reference sequence). V was shortened by 2 bases and J by 2 bases, with 10 bases between the two germline ends. The CDR3 reads CASSLVRDPYEQYF. CDR3 coding DNA: TGTGCCAGCAGTTTAGTGAGAGATCCCTACGAGCAGTACTTC.